This T cell receptor beta chain derives from a study of tumor-infiltrating lymphocytes in localized non-small cell lung cancer. Study summary: Each patient gave resected tumor and non-adjacent uninvolved lung tissue. Findings of the study overall: Compared with uninvolved lung, tumors showed higher T cell infiltration by TCRbeta sequencing. Tumor T-cell fraction was not associated with recurrence-free survival. Not all patients were TCR sequenced, owing to tissue quantity.

The CDR3 is 15 residues long. CDR1 is LGHNA and CDR2 is YNFKEQ in the germline V gene. With V trimmed by 4 bases and J by 0 bases, 4 bases remained unmatched. Produced via immunoSEQ multiplex PCR; TCRdb's table is partial and in-frame only. Of around 17,000 clones listed, around 79% are singletons. In the case of this clone: The antigen is undetermined.

The J gene is TRBJ1-2, the V gene TRBV4-2; 8 bases are shared with TRBD1. The TCR was taken from a human donor with non-small cell lung cancer. The sequencing sample was made of lung tumor tissue. CDR3 sequence reads: CASSLGQGANYGYTF. The CDR3 region has the DNA TGTGCCAGCAGCCTCGGACAGGGTGCTAACTATGGCTACACCTTC.